This T cell receptor beta chain was sequenced in a study of cytomegalovirus exposure and HLA in healthy donors. Study observations and caveats: What a later analysis showed was that several of the most significant clusters appeared linked to common viral pathogens. At a 0.05 false discovery rate, a later analysis found some 18,000 TCR beta sequences to be associated with HLA alleles. In the analysis, some V segments, TRBV6-2 and TRBV6-3 included, were excluded as indistinguishable. Researchers reported in a later analysis that a missense DCLRE1C variant was tied to TCR beta V- and J-gene trimming.

V shed 5 bases and J 5 bases; nucleotides not matched to a gene: 3. The CDR3 runs 12 residues. Germline V CDR1 and CDR2: SGHNT, YENEEA. On this clone itself: The antigen is unknown.

With 60 Vbeta and 13 Jbeta primers, the PCR was carried out. The assay was immunoSEQ multiplex PCR, and TCRdb's table has in-frame clones only and misses some. Found here are tens of thousands of clones, 55% to 80% of them singletons; the top ten hold approximately 2.1%. The chain recombines TRBV11-3 with TRBJ2-7; 7 positions match TRBD1. This receptor was obtained from a woman aged 30 to 39 in good health and CMV-seronegative. Sequencing was carried out using PBMCs. The CDR3 spells CASSGTGDEQYF. The CDR3 nucleotides are TGTGCCAGCAGCGGCACAGGGGACGAGCAGTACTTC.